The following is a TCR beta chain sequence with its context. Its antigen remains unidentified. Germline CDR1 SEHNR, CDR2 FQNEAQ (reference sequence). The CDR3 is 17 residues long. Unmatched junction bases numbered 7, after V lost 5 bases and J lost 2 bases. Several immunoSEQ plates received, in even portions, the genomic DNA of each subset. Data came from immunoSEQ multiplex PCR; TCRdb stores just in-frame clones and leaves some out. The table records about 2 million clones, about 95% of them present only once. This entry is derived from a study of shared clonotypes between healthy human individuals. About the research overall: Researchers assigned three CD4 naive, three CD4 memory, two CD8 naive and one CD8 memory plate to each donor.

Points from the study as a whole: In several donors, about 5% of naive CD4 clonotypes appeared in common.

Selected positively for CCR7 and CD45RO-negative, naive CD8 cells excluded terminally differentiated effector memory CD45RA+ cells. The study enrolled healthy HIV-negative adults without recent acute infections or vaccinations as donors. The receptor was derived from a man aged 18 to 30 in good health. V and J are TRBV7-9 and TRBJ2-3; 13 bases are a match to TRBD2. The sequencing input was naive CD8+ T cells sorted from blood. Here the CDR3 DNA reads TGTGCCAGCAGCCTCGGACTAGCGGGGGCTTACACAGATACGCAGTATTTT. Its translation: CASSLGLAGAYTDTQYF. Complete variable domain (other parts from reference TRBV7-9 and TRBJ2-3): DTGVSQNPRHKITKRGQNVTFRCDPISEHNRLYWYRQTLGQGPEFLTYFQNEAQLEKSRLLSDRFSAERPKGSFSTLEIQRTEQGDSAMYLCASSLGLAGAYTDTQYFGPGTRLTVL.